This TCR beta chain was recovered during a study of early T cells in non-severe SARS-CoV-2 infection (dated by TCRdb to about 2021). In the study overall: TCR sequencing used bulk RNA from unsorted whole blood, so alpha and beta chains could not be paired.

CDR1 and CDR2, per the germline V gene, are SGHRS and YFSETQ. Trimming at the junction amounts to 0 bases on V and 6 bases on J, and the germline ends lie 16 bases apart. The CDR3 measures 16 amino acids from cysteine to phenylalanine. The CDR3 DNA has 48 bases and is translated from base 1. This was a case-control study nested in a cohort of healthcare workers in London, UK, who had nasopharyngeal swab PCR tests and blood samples taken every week. Healthcare workers were recruited between 23 and 31 March 2020, during the week of the UK lockdown, and were followed weekly for up to roughly 15 weeks. Overall study results and their limits: Matching against VDJdb was skewed toward anti-spike CD8 responses, likely underestimated virus-specific expansions, and missed private and CD4 specificities.

Many counts were recorded for this clonotype. Its specific antigen is unknown. Base qualities were left out, and no much larger clone turns up one base away. Libraries were prepared through 5' RACE. Instrument used: NextSeq 500. The TCR library protocol attached unique molecular identifiers to individual cDNA molecules to correct for sequencing error and PCR bias. TCR alpha and beta chains were both sequenced, and the abundances of alpha and beta sequences in each sample were closely correlated with each other. In the authors' own workflow: Decombinator V4 was used to annotate TCR sequences for V gene, J gene and CDR3. TCRs were defined as expanded if a significant change between any two time points was detected under a Poisson model with p below 0.0001. Abundances of TCRs were expressed as counts per million after normalisation to the total number of TCRs sequenced in each sample. MAIT TCRs were defined by TRAV1-2 paired with TRAJ12, TRAJ20 or TRAJ33, and iNKT TCRs by TRAV10 paired with TRAJ18. VDJdb, accessed 1 November 2021, was searched for CMV, EBV and SARS-CoV-2 annotated TCRs, with TCRs annotated for multiple antigens excluded. The public reads were reprocessed in TCRdb via fastp at Q25 and MiXCR, keeping in-frame beta chains. CDR3 protein sequences are deduplicated, and each keeps its most common genes and DNA. The authors' filters were not applied to this entry. In all, the sample holds about 98,000 distinct CDR3 sequences, and approximately 9.9% of those were seen once. Jointly, the top ten make up around 5.1% of the sample.

This sequence was found in an adult who was a healthcare worker with PCR-confirmed SARS-CoV-2 infection or an uninfected control (not recorded which). Sequenced: whole blood. The chain employs TRBV5-1 and TRBJ1-5, with a tentative D gene TRBD1 over 6 matching bases. The DNA sequence reads TGCGCCAGCAGCTTGGATGCCGGGGGCGACGGTCAGCCCCAGCATTTT. Its protein reads: CASSLDAGGDGQPQHF.